The entry that follows covers one T cell receptor beta chain sequence. Its antigen remains undetermined. Compared with germline, one end of the junction differs, possibly owing to a read error. Using a constant-region primer and ProtoScript II reverse transcriptase, TCRbeta-specific cDNA was reverse-transcribed from 500 ng total RNA. Construction of the TCRbeta libraries relied on three nested rounds of multiplex PCR, following a slightly modified ARM-PCR procedure. The first two PCR rounds used multiplex TRBV1-TRBV30 forward primers with a Cbeta reverse primer, each for about 10 cycles. Sample barcodes and Illumina adapters were added in a final 25-cycle PCR using Deep VentR polymerase. Before sequencing, amplicons of 200-500 bp were purified from gel using a QIAquick gel extraction kit. The TCRbeta amplicons were sequenced with 250-bp paired-end reads on an Illumina HiSeq 2500. As for how the authors treated the data: Quality trimming of reads was performed with Trimmomatic v0.33, and paired reads were merged with FLASH v1.2.11 so that full CDR3 sequences could be recovered. V, D and J germline segments were assigned to the rearranged TCRbeta sequences using MiGEC v1.2.1b. Clonotype statistics, along with Shannon-Wiener diversity indices, were calculated using VDJtools v1.0.0. To reduce sampling bias, subsequent analyses other than the diversity analysis used only the 250 most abundant clonotypes in each sample. TCRdb reanalyzed the raw reads on its own, using fastp at Q25 for trimming and MiXCR for clone calling, and kept in-frame beta chains. Each record represents a unique CDR3 protein, reported with the most common genes and DNA among its rows. Here the V and J calls rest on TCRdb's processing, not on the authors' analysis. In all, the sample holds some 110,000 distinct CDR3 sequences, and approximately 82% of those were seen once. The ten largest clonotypes hold approximately 20% of the sample.

This entry belongs to a study of tumor-infiltrating lymphocytes in primary liver carcinoma (dated by TCRdb to 2016 to 2017). About the full investigation: Hepatocellular carcinoma (four) or combined HCC and intrahepatic cholangiocarcinoma (one) was present in the five patients, who were three men and two women aged 30 to 69 years. The five patients had tumors staged T1-T3 N0M0, with maximum diameters ranging from 4.2 to 10 cm. TCRbeta repertoire sequencing, expression microarrays and whole-exome sequencing were combined in the study across five regions of each liver tumor, with adjacent normal tissue and blood also included. A total of 35 specimens from 5 patients went through TCRbeta repertoire sequencing, namely 25 tumor regions, 5 adjacent noncancerous liver tissues and 5 peripheral blood samples. Agilent mRNA microarray profiling was performed on the roughly 27 tumor region samples to relate TCRbeta repertoire diversity to the local molecular phenotype. Each sample produced about 3.5 to 7.13 million productive TCRbeta reads, and read depth showed no significant difference between tissue types. Technical replicate repertoires showed high reproducibility, with mean shared-clone rates about 0.92 and correlation coefficients above 0.95.

What the study reported, not specific to this receptor: Pairs of tumor regions showed greater repertoire overlap (mean roughly 36%) than tumor-adjacent pairs (17%) or tumor-blood pairs (roughly 14%), which is consistent with antigen-driven expansion. Bulk unsorted samples precluded comparing CD4+ and CD8+ T cell repertoires. Because only the TCR beta chain was sequenced and unpaired alpha chains were not captured, true repertoire diversity is likely underestimated. Compared with blood, tumors had a significantly larger share of the repertoire taken up by the top 250 clones (p = 0.039). Just about 7.5-25% of top clones turned up in all five regions of a tumor, which suggests spatial heterogeneity among tumor-infiltrating T cells. Only 4 or 5 patients were included in the study, and the authors note that the findings should be validated in a larger study.

Taken from the germline V gene, the CDR1 and CDR2 loops are SQVTM and ANQGSEA. The CDR3 starts with the cysteine, ends with the phenylalanine, and has 15 residues. Here the CDR3 DNA is all that survives: 45 bases in frame from base 1. Without any cell sorting, total RNA and DNA were extracted together from around 20-30 mg of bulk tissue using the AllPrep DNA/RNA mini kit. Between late 2015 and March 2016, about five patients in China with histopathologically diagnosed primary liver carcinoma had surgical resection. At the time of sampling, the patients were treatment-naive and had chronic HBV infection. Five spatially separated regions were sampled per tumor: superior, inferior, left-lateral and right-lateral poles, plus the tumor centre. More than 75% viable tumor cells were found by histology in every tumor sample. Pieces of fresh tumor and adjacent tissue were cut in half, with one half kept in RNAlater at -80 degrees C and the other half sent for histology.

The material sequenced was liver tumor tissue from sampling region 3. Explained via the paper, the cell subset or site label denotes: tumor region T3, left-lateral pole. The receptor comes from a man between 40 and 49 years old with primary liver carcinoma and hepatitis B virus infection. The rearrangement joined TRBV29-1 to TRBJ2-5, with 12 bases in between that match TRBD1. The nucleotide sequence reads TGCAGTGTTGAAGGGGACAGGGGGCGACCAGAGACCCAGTACTTC. The resulting protein is CSVEGDRGRPETQYF. Reference TRBV29-1 and TRBJ2-5 genes cover what lies past the CDR3, so the full variable domain is SAVISQKPSRDICQRGTSLTIQCQVDSQVTMMFWYRQQPGQSLTLIATANQGSEATYESGFVIDKFPISRPNLTFSTLTVSNMSPEDSSIYLCSVEGDRGRPETQYFGPGTRLLVL.